This T cell receptor (beta chain) was recorded in a study of T-cell memory formation after mild COVID-19. Study-level information: Among the donors, TCR clusters were largely specific to each donor.

Trimming at V came to 9 bases and at J to 0 bases, leaving 17 bases not matched to a gene. The CDR3 loop spans 18 amino acids. Only a few counts were recorded for this clonotype. Its cognate antigen is unknown. Overall study results and limits: The main location of contracting CD4+ clones was CM and EM, and that of contracting CD8+ clones was EMRA. Day 15 to 85 contractors were CD4/CD8 balanced; later expanders leaned CD4+.

Constant-segment-primed 5'RACE gave TCR alpha and TCR beta cDNA libraries with sample barcodes and UMIs. TCRdb re-derived calls from the 5' RACE reads in MiXCR, one entry per CDR3 protein. This sample carries around 140,000 distinct CDR3 sequences, roughly a quarter of them seen once, and the ten largest clones take around a quarter. The sequence derives from an adult woman who had mild COVID-19 (a few samples of this study predate the infection). Cell type and time point are not known. Source material: PBMCs or a T cell subset sorted from them (not recorded which). V and J are TRBV12-3 or TRBV12-4 and TRBJ2-7; 10 positions match TRBD2. CDR3: CASRKSGRAHLSSYEQYF. The CDR3 region has the DNA TGTGCCAGTAGAAAGAGCGGGAGGGCCCACCTTAGCTCCTACGAGCAGTACTTC.